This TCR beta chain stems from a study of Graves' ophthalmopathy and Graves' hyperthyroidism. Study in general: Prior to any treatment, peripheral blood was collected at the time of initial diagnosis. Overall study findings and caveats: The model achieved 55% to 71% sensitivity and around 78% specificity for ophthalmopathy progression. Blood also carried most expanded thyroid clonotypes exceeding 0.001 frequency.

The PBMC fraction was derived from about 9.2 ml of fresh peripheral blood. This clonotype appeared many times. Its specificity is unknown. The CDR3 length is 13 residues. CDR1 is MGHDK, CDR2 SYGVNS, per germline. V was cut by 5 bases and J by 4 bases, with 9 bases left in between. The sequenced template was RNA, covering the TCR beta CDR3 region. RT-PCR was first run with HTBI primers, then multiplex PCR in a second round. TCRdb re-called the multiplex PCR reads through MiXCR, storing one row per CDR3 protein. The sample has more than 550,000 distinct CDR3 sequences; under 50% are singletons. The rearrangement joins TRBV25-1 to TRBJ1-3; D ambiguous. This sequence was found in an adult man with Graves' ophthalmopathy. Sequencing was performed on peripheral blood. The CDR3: CASSPYLGNTIYF. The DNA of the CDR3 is TGTGCCAGCAGTCCGTATCTCGGAAACACCATATATTTT. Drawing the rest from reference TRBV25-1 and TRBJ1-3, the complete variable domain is EADIYQTPRYLVIGTGKKITLECSQTMGHDKMYWYQQDPGMELHLIHYSYGVNSTEKGDLSSESTVSRIRTEHFPLTLESARPSHTSQYLCASSPYLGNTIYFGEGSWLTVV.